A single sample gave rise to the 8 T cell receptor beta chains below, sequenced in a study of T cell changes during pregnancy in multiple sclerosis. The method was immunoSEQ multiplex PCR; TCRdb's version includes in-frame clones alone and lacks a portion of them. This sample carries about 51,000 clones, over 80% of them seen once, and the ten largest clones take around 0.68%. This specimen consisted of CD4+ T cells from peripheral blood mononuclear cells, obtained in the third trimester of pregnancy. The origin of the receptors is a female donor with multiple sclerosis, enrolled in a pregnancy study.

The chain employs TRBV28 and TRBJ1-5; a weak D match, TRBD1 (5 bases). CDR3 length: 14 residues. Germline assignment: CDR1 MDHEN and CDR2 SYDVKM. Trimming pared 6 bases from V and 4 bases from J, leaving 13 bases between. In DNA form, the CDR3 reads TGTGCCAGCAGCGGGGGAGGGTGGAATCAGCCCCAGCATTTT. Its translation is CASSGGGWNQPQHF.

This chain links TRBV7-2 with TRBJ2-7, with TRBD2 identical over 7 bases. This CDR3 comprises 16 residues. Unmatched junction bases numbered 9, after V lost 1 base and J lost 3 bases. The germline V gene has CDR1 SGHTA and CDR2 FQGNSA. The chain's CDR3 is CASSLEGSSGYYEQYF. The DNA of the CDR3 is TGTGCCAGCAGCTTAGAGGGGTCTAGCGGTTACTACGAGCAGTACTTC.

Here the CDR3 reads CSVSGRATDTQYF. The CDR3 DNA sequence: TGCAGCGTAAGTGGGAGAGCGACAGATACGCAGTATTTT. The V gene is TRBV29-1, the J gene TRBJ2-3; D perhaps matches TRBD2 (5 bases). The germline V gene encodes CDR1 SQVTM and CDR2 ANQGSEA. The V end lost 6 bases, the J end lost 3 bases, and 13 bases lay between the germline ends. The CDR3 contains 13 residues.

The CDR3 sequence: CASSQAGPVGKNIQYF. CDR3 DNA sequence: TGTGCAAGTTCTCAGGCGGGGCCGGTGGGCAAAAACATTCAGTACTTC. The J gene is TRBJ2-4, the V gene TRBV12-2; no check of the table's D call, TRBD2, against the DNA was made. TRBV12-2 is an annotated pseudogene. The CDR3 is 16 amino acids.

CDR3 residues: CASSPGWSSYLNEQFF. The CDR3 DNA sequence: TGTGCCAGTAGCCCCGGGTGGAGCAGCTACTTGAATGAGCAGTTCTTC. The chain carries TRBV19 and TRBJ2-1; D remains ambiguous. The CDR3 length is 16 residues. The V gene's germline CDR1 is LNHDA and CDR2 SQIVND (reference sequence). V lost 6 bases and J lost 7, with 22 bases in between.

This rearrangement joins TRBV10-3 to TRBJ2-3, with D possibly being TRBD2 (5 bases). There are 14 residues in the CDR3. Per germline, CDR1 ENHRY and CDR2 SYGVKD. V was cut by 6 bases and J by 0 bases, with 10 bases left in between. CDR3 sequence (DNA): TGTGCCATCAGGGGAGCGTTCAGCACAGATACGCAGTATTTT. The encoded protein is CAIRGAFSTDTQYF.

V is TRBV29-1 and J is TRBJ2-7; TRBD1 might be the D (5 bases). The V gene's germline CDR1 is SQVTM and CDR2 ANQGSEA. The CDR3 contains 12 residues. Trimming left V 4 bases short and J 6 bases short, with 13 bases between. This CDR3 reads CSVGQGLGEQYF. CDR3 DNA sequence: TGCAGCGTTGGCCAGGGTTTGGGCGAGCAGTACTTC.

V and J are TRBV4-2 and TRBJ2-3; D perhaps matches TRBD2 (6 bases). The V gene's germline CDR1 is LGHNA and CDR2 YNFKEQ. V lost 5 bases and J 2 bases, leaving 11 bases between the germline ends. CDR3 length equals 14 residues. The CDR3 sequence: CASSRGLNTDTQYF. For the CDR3, the DNA is TGTGCCAGCAGCAGGGGACTTAACACAGATACGCAGTATTTT.